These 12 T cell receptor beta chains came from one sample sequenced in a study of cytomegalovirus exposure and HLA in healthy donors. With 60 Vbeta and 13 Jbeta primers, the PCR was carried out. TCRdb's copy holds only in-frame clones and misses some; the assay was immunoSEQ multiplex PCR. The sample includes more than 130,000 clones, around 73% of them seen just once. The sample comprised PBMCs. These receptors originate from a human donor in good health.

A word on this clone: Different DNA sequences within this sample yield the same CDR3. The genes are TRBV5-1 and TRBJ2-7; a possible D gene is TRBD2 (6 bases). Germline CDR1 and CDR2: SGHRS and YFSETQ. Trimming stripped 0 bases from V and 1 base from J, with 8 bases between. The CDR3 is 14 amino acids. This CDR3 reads CASSLAGGSYEQYF. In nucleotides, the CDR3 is TGCGCCAGCAGCTTGGCCGGGGGTTCCTACGAGCAGTACTTC. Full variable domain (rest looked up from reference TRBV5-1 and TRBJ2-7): KAGVTQTPRYLIKTRGQQVTLSCSPISGHRSVSWYQQTPGQGLQFLFEYFSETQRNKGNFPGRFSGRQFSNSRSEMNVSTLELGDSALYLCASSLAGGSYEQYFGPGTRLTVT.

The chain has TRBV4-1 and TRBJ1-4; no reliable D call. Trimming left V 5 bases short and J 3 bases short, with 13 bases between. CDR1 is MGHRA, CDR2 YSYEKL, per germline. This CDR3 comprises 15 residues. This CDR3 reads CASSSERAANEKLFF. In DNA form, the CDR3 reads TGCGCCAGCAGCTCGGAGAGGGCGGCTAATGAAAAACTGTTTTTT.

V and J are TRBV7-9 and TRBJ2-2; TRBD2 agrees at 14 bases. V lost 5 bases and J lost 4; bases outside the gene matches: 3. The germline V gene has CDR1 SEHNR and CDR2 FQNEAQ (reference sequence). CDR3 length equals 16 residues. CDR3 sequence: CASSVGLAGATGELFF. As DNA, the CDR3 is TGTGCCAGCAGCGTGGGACTAGCGGGAGCCACCGGGGAGCTGTTTTTT.

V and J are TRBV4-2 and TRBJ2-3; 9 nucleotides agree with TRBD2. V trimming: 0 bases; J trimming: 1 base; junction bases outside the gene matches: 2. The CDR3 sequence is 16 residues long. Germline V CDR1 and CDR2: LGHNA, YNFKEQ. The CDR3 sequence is CASSQEAGGRTDTQYF. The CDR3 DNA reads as TGTGCCAGCAGCCAAGAGGCGGGGGGGCGCACAGATACGCAGTATTTT.

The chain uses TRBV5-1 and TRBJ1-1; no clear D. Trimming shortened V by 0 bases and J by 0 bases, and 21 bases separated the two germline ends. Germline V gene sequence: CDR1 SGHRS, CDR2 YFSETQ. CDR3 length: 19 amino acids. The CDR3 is CASSLVLSHRKDMNTEAFF. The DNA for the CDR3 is TGCGCCAGCAGCTTGGTACTGTCCCACAGAAAAGACATGAACACTGAAGCTTTCTTT.

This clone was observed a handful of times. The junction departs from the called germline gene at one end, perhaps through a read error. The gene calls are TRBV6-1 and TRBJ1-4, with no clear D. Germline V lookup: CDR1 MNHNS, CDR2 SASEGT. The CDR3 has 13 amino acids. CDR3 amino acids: CASREGLRGKLFF. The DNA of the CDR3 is TGTGCCAGCAGAGAAGGATTGCGGGGTAAACTGTTTTTT.

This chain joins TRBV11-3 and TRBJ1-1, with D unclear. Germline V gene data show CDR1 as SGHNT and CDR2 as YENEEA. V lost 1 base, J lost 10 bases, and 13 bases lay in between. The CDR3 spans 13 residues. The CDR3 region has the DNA TGTGCCAGCAGCTTAGCCGGGGAGGAATTAGCTTTCTTT. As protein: CASSLAGEELAFF.

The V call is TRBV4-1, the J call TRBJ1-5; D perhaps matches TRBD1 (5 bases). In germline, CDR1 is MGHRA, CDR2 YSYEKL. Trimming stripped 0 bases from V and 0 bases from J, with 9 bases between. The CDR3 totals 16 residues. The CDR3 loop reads CASSQDRGVSNQPQHF. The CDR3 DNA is TGCGCCAGCAGCCAAGATCGGGGGGTTAGCAATCAGCCCCAGCATTTT.

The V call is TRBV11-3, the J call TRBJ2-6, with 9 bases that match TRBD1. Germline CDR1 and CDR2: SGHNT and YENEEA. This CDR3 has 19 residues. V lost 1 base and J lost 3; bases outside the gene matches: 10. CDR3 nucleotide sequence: TGTGCCAGCAGCTTAGGGTTGGGACAGGGATTTGGTGGGGCCAACGTCCTGACTTTC. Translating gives CASSLGLGQGFGGANVLTF.

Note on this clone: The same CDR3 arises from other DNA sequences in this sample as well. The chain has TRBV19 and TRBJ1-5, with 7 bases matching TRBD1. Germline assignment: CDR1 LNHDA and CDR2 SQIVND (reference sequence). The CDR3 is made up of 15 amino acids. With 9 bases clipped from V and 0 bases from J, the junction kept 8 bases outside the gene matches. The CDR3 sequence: CASCKGARSNQPQHF. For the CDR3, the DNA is TGTGCCAGCTGTAAGGGGGCCCGTAGCAATCAGCCCCAGCATTTT.

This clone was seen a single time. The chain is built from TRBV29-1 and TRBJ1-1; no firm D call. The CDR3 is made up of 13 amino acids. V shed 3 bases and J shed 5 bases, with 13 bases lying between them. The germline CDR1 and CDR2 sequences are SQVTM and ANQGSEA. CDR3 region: CSVDWGGETEAFF. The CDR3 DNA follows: TGCAGCGTTGACTGGGGAGGAGAAACTGAAGCTTTCTTT.

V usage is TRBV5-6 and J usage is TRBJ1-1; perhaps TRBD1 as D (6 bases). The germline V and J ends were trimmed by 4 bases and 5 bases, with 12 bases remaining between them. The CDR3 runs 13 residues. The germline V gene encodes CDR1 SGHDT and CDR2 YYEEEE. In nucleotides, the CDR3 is TGTGCCAGCAGCCTCTTCAGGGGAACTGAAGCTTTCTTT. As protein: CASSLFRGTEAFF.